This T cell receptor delta chain was documented in a study of gamma-delta chains in newborns, infants, children (dated by TCRdb to between 2018 and 2020). Turning to the overall study: According to the study title, microbial exposure causes polyclonal expansion of innate gammadelta T cells right after birth. The study investigated how microbial exposure shaped innate gammadelta T cell populations in human newborns immediately after birth.

The reads were generated on an Illumina MiSeq. TCRdb called clones from the public reads with CATT, and repeated DNA sequences were later combined into one row. Recorded for this sample are approximately 12,000 delta-chain clones; approximately 8.2% of them occurred a single time. The top ten constitute 3.5% to 4% of the sample. This clone was counted between two and nine times. The antigen this receptor binds is unknown. Nothing much larger sits one base from this clone, and base qualities are not available. The source is a child who was a newborn, infant or young child, either healthy, febrile or measles-vaccinated (not recorded which). The sequenced material came from blood.

The CDR3 region has the sequence CACDTVSLLGDTDTDKLIF. Read as DNA, the sequence is TGTGCCTGTGACACGGTCTCCTTACTGGGGGATACTGACACCGATAAACTCATCTTT. The rearrangement combines TRDV2 with TRDJ1, and 12 junctional nucleotides match TRDD3. V loses 1 base at its end and J loses 0 bases; junction bases beyond the gene matches: 11. The CDR3 covers 19 residues, taking in both the cysteine and the phenylalanine. The entry retains the CDR3 DNA only, 57 bases that are in frame from base 1. CDR1 and CDR2, looked up from the germline V gene, are GEAIGNYY and EKD.